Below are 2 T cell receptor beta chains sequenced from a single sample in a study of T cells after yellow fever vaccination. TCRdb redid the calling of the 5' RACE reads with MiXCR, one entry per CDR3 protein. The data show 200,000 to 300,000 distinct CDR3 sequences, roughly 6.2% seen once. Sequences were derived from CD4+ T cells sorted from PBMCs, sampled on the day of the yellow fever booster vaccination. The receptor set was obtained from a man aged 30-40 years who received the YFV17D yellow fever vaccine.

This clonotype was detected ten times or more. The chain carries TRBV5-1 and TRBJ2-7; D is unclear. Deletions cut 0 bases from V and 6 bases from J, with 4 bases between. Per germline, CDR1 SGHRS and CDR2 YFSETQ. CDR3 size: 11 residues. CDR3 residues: CASSLEGEQYF. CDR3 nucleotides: TGCGCCAGCAGCTTGGAGGGCGAGCAGTACTTC.

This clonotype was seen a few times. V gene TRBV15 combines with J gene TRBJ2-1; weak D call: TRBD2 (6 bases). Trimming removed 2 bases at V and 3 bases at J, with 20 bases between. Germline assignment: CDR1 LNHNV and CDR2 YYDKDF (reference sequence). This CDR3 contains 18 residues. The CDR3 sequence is CATSRSTTPGLVYNEQFF. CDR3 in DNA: TGTGCCACCAGCAGATCCACCACCCCGGGACTCGTCTACAATGAGCAGTTCTTC.